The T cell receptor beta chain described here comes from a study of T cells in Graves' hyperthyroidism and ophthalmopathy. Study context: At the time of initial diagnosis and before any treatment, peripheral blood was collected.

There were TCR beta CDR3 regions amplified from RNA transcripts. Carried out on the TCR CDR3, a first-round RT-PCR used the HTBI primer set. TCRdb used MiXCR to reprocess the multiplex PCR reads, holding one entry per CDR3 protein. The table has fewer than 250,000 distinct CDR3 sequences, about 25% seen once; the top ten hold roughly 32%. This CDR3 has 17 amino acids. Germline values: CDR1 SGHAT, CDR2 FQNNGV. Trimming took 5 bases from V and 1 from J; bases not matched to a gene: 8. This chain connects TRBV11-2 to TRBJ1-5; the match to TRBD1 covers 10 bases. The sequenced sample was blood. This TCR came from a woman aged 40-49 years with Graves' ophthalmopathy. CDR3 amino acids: CASSLGQGGLSNQPQHF. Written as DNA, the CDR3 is TGTGCCAGCAGCCTCGGACAGGGGGGGTTGAGCAATCAGCCCCAGCATTTT. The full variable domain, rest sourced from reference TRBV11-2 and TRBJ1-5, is EAGVAQSPRYKIIEKRQSVAFWCNPISGHATLYWYQQILGQGPKLLIQFQNNGVVDDSQLPKDRFSAERLKGVDSTLKIQPAKLEDSAVYLCASSLGQGGLSNQPQHFGDGTRLSIL.